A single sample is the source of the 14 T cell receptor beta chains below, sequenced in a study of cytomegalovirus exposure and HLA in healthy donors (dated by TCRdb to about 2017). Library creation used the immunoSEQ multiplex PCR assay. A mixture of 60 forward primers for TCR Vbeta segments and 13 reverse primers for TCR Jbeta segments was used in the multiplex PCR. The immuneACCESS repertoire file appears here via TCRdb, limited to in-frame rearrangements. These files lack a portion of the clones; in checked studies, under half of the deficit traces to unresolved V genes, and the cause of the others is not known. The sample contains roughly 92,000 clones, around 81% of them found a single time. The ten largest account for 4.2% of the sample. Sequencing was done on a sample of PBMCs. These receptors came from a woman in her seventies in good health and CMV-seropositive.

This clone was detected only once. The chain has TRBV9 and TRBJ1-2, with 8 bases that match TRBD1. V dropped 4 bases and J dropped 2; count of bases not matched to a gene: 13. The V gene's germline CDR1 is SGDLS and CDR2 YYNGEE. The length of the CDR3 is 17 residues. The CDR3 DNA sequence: TGTGCCAGCAGCCCCACCGACAGGGGCAGTAAGAACTATGGCTACACCTTC. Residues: CASSPTDRGSKNYGYTF.

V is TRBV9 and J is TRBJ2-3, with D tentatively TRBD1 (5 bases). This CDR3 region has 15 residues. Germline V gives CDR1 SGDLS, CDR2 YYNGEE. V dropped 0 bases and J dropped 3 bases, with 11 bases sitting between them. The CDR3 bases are TGTGCCAGCAGCGTAGGCAGGGCAGGAACAGATACGCAGTATTTT. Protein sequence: CASSVGRAGTDTQYF.

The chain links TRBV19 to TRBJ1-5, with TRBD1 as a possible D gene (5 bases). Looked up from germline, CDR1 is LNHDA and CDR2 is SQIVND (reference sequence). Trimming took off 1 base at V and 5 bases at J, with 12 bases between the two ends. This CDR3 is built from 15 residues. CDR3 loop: CASSIVGRVDQPQHF. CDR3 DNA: TGTGCCAGTAGTATAGTGGGCAGGGTCGATCAGCCCCAGCATTTT. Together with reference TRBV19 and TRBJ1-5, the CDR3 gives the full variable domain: DGGITQSPKYLFRKEGQNVTLSCEQNLNHDAMYWYRQDPGQGLRLIYYSQIVNDFQKGDIAEGYSVSREKKESFPLTVTSAQKNPTAFYLCASSIVGRVDQPQHFGDGTRLSIL.

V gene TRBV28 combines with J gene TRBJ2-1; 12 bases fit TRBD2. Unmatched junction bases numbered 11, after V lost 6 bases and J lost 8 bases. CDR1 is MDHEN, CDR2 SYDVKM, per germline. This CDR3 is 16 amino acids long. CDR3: CASSFTRLAGVDEQFF. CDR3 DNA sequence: TGTGCCAGCAGCTTTACCAGACTAGCGGGAGTAGATGAGCAGTTCTTC.

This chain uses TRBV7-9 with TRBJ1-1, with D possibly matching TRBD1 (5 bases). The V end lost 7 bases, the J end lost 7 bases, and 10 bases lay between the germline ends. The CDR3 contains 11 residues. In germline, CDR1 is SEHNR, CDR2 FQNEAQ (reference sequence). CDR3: CASTRGGEAFF. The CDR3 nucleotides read TGTGCCAGCACCCGCGGGGGTGAAGCTTTCTTT.

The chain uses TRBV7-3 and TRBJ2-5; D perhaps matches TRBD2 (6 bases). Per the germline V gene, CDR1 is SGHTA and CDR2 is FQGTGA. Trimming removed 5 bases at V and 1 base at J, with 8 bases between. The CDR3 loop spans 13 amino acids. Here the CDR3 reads CASSRGTQETQYF. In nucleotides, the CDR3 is TGTGCCAGCAGCCGGGGGACCCAAGAGACCCAGTACTTC.

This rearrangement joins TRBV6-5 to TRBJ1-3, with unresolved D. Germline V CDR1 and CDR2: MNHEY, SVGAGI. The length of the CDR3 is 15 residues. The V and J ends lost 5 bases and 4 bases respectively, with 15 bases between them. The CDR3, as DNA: TGTGCCAGCAGTCAACAGCCGGTGGCAGGAAACACCATATATTTT. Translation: CASSQQPVAGNTIYF.

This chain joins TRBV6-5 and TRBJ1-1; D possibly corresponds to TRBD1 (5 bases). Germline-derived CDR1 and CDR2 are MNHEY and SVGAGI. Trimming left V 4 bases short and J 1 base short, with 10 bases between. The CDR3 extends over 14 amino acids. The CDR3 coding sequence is TGTGCCAGCAGTTTGGCAGGGCAGAACACTGAAGCTTTCTTT. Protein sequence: CASSLAGQNTEAFF.

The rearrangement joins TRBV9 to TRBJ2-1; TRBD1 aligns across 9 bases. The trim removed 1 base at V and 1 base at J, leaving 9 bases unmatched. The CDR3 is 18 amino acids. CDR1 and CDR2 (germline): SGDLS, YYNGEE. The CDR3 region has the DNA TGTGCCAGCAGCGTATCGTGGGGACAGGGCGGGTCCTACAATGAGCAGTTCTTC. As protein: CASSVSWGQGGSYNEQFF. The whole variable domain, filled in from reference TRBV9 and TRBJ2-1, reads DSGVTQTPKHLITATGQRVTLRCSPRSGDLSVYWYQQSLDQGLQFLIQYYNGEERAKGNILERFSAQQFPDLHSELNLSSLELGDSALYFCASSVSWGQGGSYNEQFFGPGTRLTVL.

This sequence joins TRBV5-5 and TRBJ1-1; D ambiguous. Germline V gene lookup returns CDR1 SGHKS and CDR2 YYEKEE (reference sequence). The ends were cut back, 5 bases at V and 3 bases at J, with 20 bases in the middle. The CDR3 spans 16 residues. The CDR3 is CASSLKLRKEDTEAFF. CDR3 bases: TGTGCCAGCAGTCTTAAGTTAAGGAAGGAGGACACTGAAGCTTTCTTT.

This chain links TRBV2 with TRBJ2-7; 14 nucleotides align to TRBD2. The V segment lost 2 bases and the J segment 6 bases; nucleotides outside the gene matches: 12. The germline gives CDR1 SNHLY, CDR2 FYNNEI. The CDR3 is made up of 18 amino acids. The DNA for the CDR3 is TGTGCCAGCAGTGAAAAATCGGGACTAGCGGGGGCGGCTTCCGAGCAGTACTTC. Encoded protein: CASSEKSGLAGAASEQYF.

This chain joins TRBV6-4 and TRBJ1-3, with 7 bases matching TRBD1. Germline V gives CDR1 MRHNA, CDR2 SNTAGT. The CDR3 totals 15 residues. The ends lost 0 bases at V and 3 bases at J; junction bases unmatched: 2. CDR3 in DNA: TGTGCCAGCAGTGACTCGGACAGGTTTGGAAACACCATATATTTT. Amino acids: CASSDSDRFGNTIYF.

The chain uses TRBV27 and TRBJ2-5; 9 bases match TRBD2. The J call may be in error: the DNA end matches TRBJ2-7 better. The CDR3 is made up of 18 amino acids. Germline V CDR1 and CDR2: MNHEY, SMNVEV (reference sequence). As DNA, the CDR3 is TGTGCCAGCAGTTCCCAAGGCGGGAGGGCCTCTAATCCCCACGAGCAGTACTTC. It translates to CASSSQGGRASNPHEQYF.

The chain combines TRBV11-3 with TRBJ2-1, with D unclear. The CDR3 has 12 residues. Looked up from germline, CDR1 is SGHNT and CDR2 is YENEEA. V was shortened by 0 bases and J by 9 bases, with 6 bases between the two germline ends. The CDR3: CASSLDSSEQFF. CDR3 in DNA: TGTGCCAGCAGCTTAGATTCGAGTGAGCAGTTCTTC. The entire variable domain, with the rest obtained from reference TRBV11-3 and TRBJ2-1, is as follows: EAGVVQSPRYKIIEKKQPVAFWCNPISGHNTLYWYLQNLGQGPELLIRYENEEAVDDSQLPKDRFSAERLKGVDSTLKIQPAELGDSAVYLCASSLDSSEQFFGPGTRLTVL.